This entry describes one T cell receptor (beta chain). Its antigen has not been determined. The input lacks base qualities; no much larger clone sits a single base away. These data are taken from a study of blood T cell repertoires in COVID-19 (TCRdb year 2020). Background for the entire study: Collaborator samples came from the United States, Italy and Spain and covered acute and convalescent phases of COVID-19. The prospective study material was composed of cDNA or gDNA derived from T cells, B-cell-depleted T cells, or PBMCs. Deeply sampled blood TCRbeta repertoires from subjects exposed to, actively infected with, or recovered from COVID-19 were included in the dataset. A freely available public database, intended as a resource for researchers studying the immune response to SARS-CoV-2, is where the repertoires were released. The samples were drawn from the first 160 participants of the ongoing ImmuneRACE study and from 1,254 subjects provided by 6 global collaborators. Sample metadata almost always included a de-identified subject ID, COVID-19 status, age in years and sex. Where available, HLA class I and class II types were taken from metadata supplied by the sample provider and were not determined by assay-based typing. Summary of the overall study and its limitations: The amount of clinical and demographic metadata varied by source and participant and was provided uncurated.

Participants in the prospective study were aged roughly 18 to 100 years, lived in about two dozen United States geographic areas, and enrolled through a virtual design. In the prospective study, cohorts were assigned on the basis of participant-reported clinical history obtained from a screening survey and a study questionnaire. Recovered participants in ImmuneRACE Cohort 3 were defined by two consecutive negative NP/OP PCR tests, clearance by a healthcare professional, or resolution of symptoms. Each participant in the prospective study had whole blood, serum and a nasopharyngeal or oropharyngeal swab collected by mobile phlebotomists. Over a 2-month period, participants in the prospective study had the option of providing additional blood draws and questionnaires. Prospective study blood samples were shipped either frozen or at room temperature before DNA extraction. After removal of 9 bases from V and 4 bases from J, the junction retains 4 bases not matched to a gene. The CDR3 spans 14 residues, from the cysteine through the phenylalanine. Only the CDR3 DNA is retained, 42 bases long and in frame from the first base. The germline V gene yields MNHEY for CDR1 and SVGAGI for CDR2.

TCRbeta CDR3 regions were amplified from genomic DNA using the immunoSEQ Assay, a bias-controlled multiplex PCR. The original pipeline was this. Within the assay, amplification of reference gene primers was used to estimate how many nucleated cells each sample contained. To quantify the absolute abundance of each unique TCRbeta CDR3 rearrangement, sequence reads were collapsed and filtered. Productive Simpson clonality was computed per sample as the square root of Simpson's diversity index over productive rearrangements. This immuneACCESS table, as held by TCRdb, lists in-frame sequences with V and J called but not all clones. Of the missing ones, under half trace to an unresolved V gene in checked studies; the others have no known cause. V and J calls plus clone size are reproduced from that table; the DNA served to infer D and trimming. For this sample there are roughly 280,000 clones; roughly 86% appear just once. The ten largest clones capture roughly 1.8% of the sample.

Sample: PBMCs or T cells enriched from blood (not recorded which). This clonotype was obtained from a woman in her sixties who had recovered from COVID-19. The chain joins TRBV6-5 to TRBJ2-1; the central 12 bases match TRBD2. CDR3 protein: CASRLAGAYNEQFF. The bases read TGTGCCAGTAGACTAGCGGGAGCTTACAATGAGCAGTTCTTC.